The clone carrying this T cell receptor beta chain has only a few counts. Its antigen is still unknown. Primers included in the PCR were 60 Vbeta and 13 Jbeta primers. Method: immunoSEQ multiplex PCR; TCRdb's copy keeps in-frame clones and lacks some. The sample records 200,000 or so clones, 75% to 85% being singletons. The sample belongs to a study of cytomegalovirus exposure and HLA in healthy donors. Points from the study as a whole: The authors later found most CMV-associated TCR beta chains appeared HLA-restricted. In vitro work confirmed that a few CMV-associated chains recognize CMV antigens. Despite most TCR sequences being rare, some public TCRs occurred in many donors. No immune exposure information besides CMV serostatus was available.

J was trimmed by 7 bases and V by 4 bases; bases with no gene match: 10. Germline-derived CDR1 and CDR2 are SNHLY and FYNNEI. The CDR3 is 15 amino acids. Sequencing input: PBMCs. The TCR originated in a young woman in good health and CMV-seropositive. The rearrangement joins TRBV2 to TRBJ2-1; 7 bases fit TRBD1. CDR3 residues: CASSVARGSQNEQFF. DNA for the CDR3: TGTGCCAGCAGTGTAGCCAGGGGGTCCCAAAATGAGCAGTTCTTC.